Shown below are 18 T cell receptor beta chains from a single sample sequenced in a study of blood T cell repertoires in COVID-19. Generated by immunoSEQ multiplex PCR, the TCRdb table keeps only in-frame clones and is missing some. Of approximately 150,000 clones in the sample, about 88% are singletons; the top ten hold more than 2.5%. The sequenced material came from peripheral blood. The receptors stem from a human donor with COVID-19, enrolled during active disease. The donor label of this sample is uncertain.

The V call is TRBV2, the J call TRBJ1-3; D possibly corresponds to TRBD1 (5 bases). This CDR3 spans 14 amino acids. Germline V CDR1 and CDR2: SNHLY, FYNNEI. V lost 6 bases to trimming and J lost 0 bases, with 9 bases between them. CDR3 sequence (DNA): TGTGCCAGCAGACAGGTCCCCTCTGGAAACACCATATATTTT. It is translated as CASRQVPSGNTIYF.

The chain is built from TRBV6-5 and TRBJ1-3; D not resolved. This CDR3 contains 14 residues. Trimming took 11 bases from V and 0 from J, leaving 14 bases between them. CDR1 is MNHEY and CDR2 is SVGAGI in the germline V gene. The DNA of the CDR3 is TGTGCCCATAGCGAGGATTACTCTGGAAACACCATATATTTT. Its translation is CAHSEDYSGNTIYF.

The chain is built from TRBV3-1 (or the pseudogene TRBV3-2) and TRBJ1-1; tentatively, D is TRBD1 (6 bases). This CDR3 comprises 13 residues. V was shortened by 0 bases and J by 10 bases, with 12 bases between the two germline ends. The germline gives CDR1 LGHDT, CDR2 YNNKEL (reference sequence). DNA of the CDR3: TGTGCCAGCAGCCAAGATCCGGGGGGCACAGCTTTCTTT. The encoded protein is CASSQDPGGTAFF.

This rearrangement joins TRBV3-1 (or the pseudogene TRBV3-2) to TRBJ2-1; 8 bases are a match to TRBD2. Trimming cost V 4 bases and J 10 bases; bases outside gene matches: 9. Germline V gene data show CDR1 as LGHDT and CDR2 as YNNKEL (reference sequence). This CDR3 is 14 amino acids long. CDR3 DNA sequence: TGTGCCAGCAGCCTACCCGGGGGGGGAGGGGAGCAGTTCTTC. Amino acid sequence: CASSLPGGGGEQFF.

This clone was seen just once. V is TRBV4-1 and J is TRBJ1-2; the D is unclear. The V gene lost 3 bases and the J gene lost 7 bases, with 18 bases spanning the gap. The CDR3 totals 15 residues. Germline CDR1 MGHRA, CDR2 YSYEKL. CDR3 region: CASSQNYRSEGGYTF. In DNA form, the CDR3 reads TGCGCCAGCAGCCAGAATTACCGAAGCGAGGGTGGCTACACCTTC.

V usage is TRBV19 and J usage is TRBJ2-3; the match to TRBD1 covers 8 bases. Germline V gene lookup returns CDR1 LNHDA and CDR2 SQIVND (reference sequence). After removal of 2 bases from V and 3 bases from J, the junction contained 10 bases not matched to a gene. The CDR3 covers 17 residues. The CDR3 is CASSILDRADTTDTQYF. CDR3 DNA sequence: TGTGCCAGTAGTATATTGGACAGGGCAGACACTACAGATACGCAGTATTTT.

The J gene is TRBJ1-5, the V gene TRBV4-2; maybe TRBD1 (6 bases). The V gene lost 1 base and the J gene lost 0 bases, with 13 bases spanning the gap. Germline V lookup: CDR1 LGHNA, CDR2 YNFKEQ. The CDR3 covers 17 residues. The CDR3 region has the DNA TGTGCCAGCAGCCAAGGGACAGCGACTTATAGCAATCAGCCCCAGCATTTT. This encodes CASSQGTATYSNQPQHF.

The V gene is TRBV6-5, the J gene TRBJ2-1; a possible D gene is TRBD2 (6 bases). The CDR3 loop spans 13 amino acids. The germline V gene has CDR1 MNHEY and CDR2 SVGAGI. V was cut by 6 bases and J by 3 bases, with 9 bases left in between. The CDR3 region has the DNA TGTGCCAGCAGCCGGGACTTCTACAATGAGCAGTTCTTC. Residues: CASSRDFYNEQFF.

This chain joins TRBV25-1 and TRBJ1-2; D might be TRBD1 (6 bases). The CDR3 has 14 amino acids. V gave up 0 bases and J gave up 8 bases, with 13 bases separating them. The germline V gene has CDR1 MGHDK and CDR2 SYGVNS. DNA for the CDR3: TGTGCCAGCAGTGAATATAGGGACAACCTGGGCTACACCTTC. Translation gives CASSEYRDNLGYTF.

CDR3 DNA: TGTGCCAGCAGCTTCTCCCCCGGACAGGGTAGAGAAAAACTGTTTTTT. Its protein product is CASSFSPGQGREKLFF. The chain couples TRBV13 to TRBJ1-4, with TRBD1 matching over 8 bases. Germline lookup yields CDR1 PRHDT and CDR2 FYEKMQ (reference sequence). CDR3 size: 16 residues. V was pared by 3 bases and J by 8 bases, with 11 bases of the junction left unmatched.

This chain joins TRBV5-4 and TRBJ1-1; 7 bases are a match to TRBD1. CDR1 and CDR2 (germline): SGHNT, YYREEE (reference sequence). CDR3 length: 16 amino acids. With 4 bases clipped from V and 5 bases from J, the junction kept 14 bases outside the gene matches. The CDR3 DNA sequence: TGTGCCAGCAGCAGCACGGGACAGAGGTTTTTTACTGAAGCTTTCTTT. Its protein product is CASSSTGQRFFTEAFF.

The rearrangement joins TRBV2 to TRBJ1-4; 9 bases line up with TRBD1. CDR1 SNHLY and CDR2 FYNNEI come from the germline V gene. The CDR3 extends over 14 amino acids. The trim removed 9 bases at V and 6 bases at J, leaving 8 bases unmatched. DNA of the CDR3: TGTGCCAGTAACTCGGGGGACAGGGATGAAAAACTGTTTTTT. Residues: CASNSGDRDEKLFF.

This chain connects TRBV7-9 to TRBJ1-2; the D is unclear. The CDR3 is 13 amino acids. Trimming cost V 0 bases and J 5 bases, with 7 bases left between them. Germline lookup yields CDR1 SEHNR and CDR2 FQNEAQ (reference sequence). CDR3 sequence reads: CASSLATDYGYTF. As DNA, the CDR3 is TGTGCCAGCAGCTTAGCGACTGATTATGGCTACACCTTC. Full variable domain (outside the CDR3, taken from reference TRBV7-9 and TRBJ1-2): DTGVSQNPRHKITKRGQNVTFRCDPISEHNRLYWYRQTLGQGPEFLTYFQNEAQLEKSRLLSDRFSAERPKGSFSTLEIQRTEQGDSAMYLCASSLATDYGYTFGSGTRLTVV.

The J gene is TRBJ1-2, the V gene TRBV5-1; D gene uncertain. The CDR3 contains 13 residues. Between the trimmed V and J ends, which lost 0 bases and 6 bases, there was a span of 9 bases. Germline-derived CDR1 and CDR2 are SGHRS and YFSETQ. CDR3 coding DNA: TGCGCCAGCAGCTTGGTTCAGTCCCATGGCTACACCTTC. It encodes CASSLVQSHGYTF. The whole variable domain, filled in from reference TRBV5-1 and TRBJ1-2, reads KAGVTQTPRYLIKTRGQQVTLSCSPISGHRSVSWYQQTPGQGLQFLFEYFSETQRNKGNFPGRFSGRQFSNSRSEMNVSTLELGDSALYLCASSLVQSHGYTFGSGTRLTVV.

The V and J genes are TRBV7-9 and TRBJ2-7; the D gene is possibly TRBD2 (7 bases). With 11 bases removed from V and 0 bases from J, the gap between germline ends came to 20 bases. This CDR3 is 15 amino acids long. Germline V gene sequence: CDR1 SEHNR, CDR2 FQNEAQ (reference sequence). The CDR3 loop reads CAGGGGGAYSYEQYF. In DNA, the CDR3 is TGTGCCGGAGGGGGGGGCGGAGCTTACTCCTACGAGCAGTACTTC.

Note on this clone: Additional DNA sequences in this sample encode the identical CDR3. The chain employs TRBV25-1 and TRBJ2-5; D unresolved. CDR1 is MGHDK, CDR2 SYGVNS, per germline. The V and J ends lost 5 bases and 4 bases respectively, with 2 bases between them. This CDR3 has 10 amino acids. CDR3 region: CASSLETQYF. The CDR3 DNA follows: TGTGCCAGCAGTCTAGAGACCCAGTACTTC. Based on the CDR3 plus reference TRBV25-1 and TRBJ2-5, the full variable domain is EADIYQTPRYLVIGTGKKITLECSQTMGHDKMYWYQQDPGMELHLIHYSYGVNSTEKGDLSSESTVSRIRTEHFPLTLESARPSHTSQYLCASSLETQYFGPGTRLLVL.

The rearrangement joins TRBV5-4 to TRBJ2-7, with TRBD1 as a possible D gene (6 bases). This CDR3 has 14 residues. The germline CDR1 and CDR2 sequences are SGHNT and YYREEE (reference sequence). V lost 6 bases and J lost 2, with 15 bases in between. CDR3 nucleotides: TGTGCCAGCACCAGGGGCCAAGGGCCCTACGAGCAGTACTTC. Translation: CASTRGQGPYEQYF.

V is TRBV2 and J is TRBJ2-2, with 8 bases aligning to TRBD1. The CDR3 totals 17 residues. The germline V gene encodes CDR1 SNHLY and CDR2 FYNNEI. V dropped 2 bases and J dropped 0; count of bases not matched to a gene: 5. CDR3 amino acids: CASSERTGSSNTGELFF. CDR3 nucleotides: TGTGCCAGCAGTGAAAGGACAGGGAGCTCGAACACCGGGGAGCTGTTTTTT. Full variable domain (outside the CDR3, taken from reference TRBV2 and TRBJ2-2): EPEVTQTPSHQVTQMGQEVILRCVPISNHLYFYWYRQILGQKVEFLVSFYNNEISEKSEIFDDQFSVERPDGSNFTLKIRSTKLEDSAMYFCASSERTGSSNTGELFFGEGSRLTVL.